The 14 T cell receptor beta chains below all came from one sample that was sequenced in a study of cytomegalovirus exposure and HLA in healthy donors (TCRdb year 2017). The library was prepared using the immunoSEQ multiplex PCR assay. For the multiplex PCR, a mixture combining 60 forward primers for TCR Vbeta segments and 13 reverse primers for TCR Jbeta segments was used. As stored in TCRdb, this immuneACCESS dataset retains in-frame rearrangements with V and J assigned. A fraction of the clones does not appear; measured against another copy, unresolved V genes explain less than half of the discrepancy, and the remainder lacks a known reason. This sample is represented by about 120,000 clones; approximately 74% of them were singletons. Of the sample, 4.2% falls within the top ten clones. The sample was PBMCs. These receptors were obtained from a woman aged 35 to 49 in good health and CMV-seropositive.

This clone is a singleton in its sample. The chain has TRBV7-9 and TRBJ2-6; tentatively, D is TRBD2 (7 bases). The germline V gene encodes CDR1 SEHNR and CDR2 FQNEAQ (reference sequence). Between the trimmed V and J ends, which lost 2 bases and 2 bases, there was a span of 10 bases. There are 16 residues in the CDR3. CDR3 nucleotide sequence: TGTGCCAGCAGCTTACCCGGGGGGCCTGGGGCCAACGTCCTGACTTTC. Amino acid sequence: CASSLPGGPGANVLTF.

The chain links TRBV6-1 to TRBJ1-2; D is undetermined. Germline CDR1 reads MNHNS; CDR2 reads SASEGT. The V end was cut by 2 bases, the J end by 5 bases, with 9 bases between. The CDR3 has 13 amino acids. The CDR3 reads CASSELRRYGYTF. The CDR3 DNA is TGTGCCAGCAGTGAACTAAGGAGGTATGGCTACACCTTC.

The chain is built from TRBV5-4 and TRBJ1-2; D is perhaps TRBD1 (6 bases). The CDR3 is made up of 14 amino acids. Deletions cut 4 bases from V and 5 bases from J, with 15 bases between. Germline CDR1 is SGHNT and CDR2 is YYREEE (reference sequence). CDR3 DNA sequence: TGTGCCAGCAGCCGGACAGTGGGGGAGTATGGCTACACCTTC. Protein sequence: CASSRTVGEYGYTF.

The J gene is TRBJ2-7, the V gene TRBV7-2; 10 bases are a match to TRBD2. V shed 6 bases, J shed 0 bases, and the junction held 2 bases outside the gene matches. Germline V lookup: CDR1 SGHTA, CDR2 FQGNSA. The CDR3 sequence is 14 residues long. The CDR3 DNA is TGTGCCAGCAGAGCGGGAGGGCCCTCCTACGAGCAGTACTTC. This encodes CASRAGGPSYEQYF. Full variable domain (rest looked up from reference TRBV7-2 and TRBJ2-7): GAGVSQSPSNKVTEKGKDVELRCDPISGHTALYWYRQSLGQGLEFLIYFQGNSAPDKSGLPSDRFSAERTGGSVSTLTIQRTQQEDSAVYLCASRAGGPSYEQYFGPGTRLTVT.

The chain carries TRBV5-1 and TRBJ2-1, with TRBD1 as a possible D gene (6 bases). The V gene lost 5 bases and the J gene lost 3 bases, with 12 bases spanning the gap. Germline CDR1 and CDR2: SGHRS and YFSETQ. The CDR3 contains 14 residues. CDR3 bases: TGCGCCAGCAGTCAAGGACAGAACTACAATGAGCAGTTCTTC. Translation: CASSQGQNYNEQFF. Full variable domain (missing parts from reference TRBV5-1 and TRBJ2-1): KAGVTQTPRYLIKTRGQQVTLSCSPISGHRSVSWYQQTPGQGLQFLFEYFSETQRNKGNFPGRFSGRQFSNSRSEMNVSTLELGDSALYLCASSQGQNYNEQFFGPGTRLTVL.

The V gene is TRBV9, the J gene TRBJ1-2; no clear D gene. Germline lookup yields CDR1 SGDLS and CDR2 YYNGEE. There are 13 residues in the CDR3. Trimming removed 2 bases from V and 1 base from J, with 6 bases in between. CDR3 nucleotide sequence: TGTGCCAGCAGCGTGGCGGATAACTATGGCTACACCTTC. Protein sequence: CASSVADNYGYTF.

This clone showed up just once. In nucleotides, the CDR3 is TGTGCCAGCAGCTTATATACAGGGACGGTGTTTTTT. Protein product: CASSLYTGTVFF. The chain has TRBV7-2 and TRBJ1-4, with TRBD1 as a possible D gene (6 bases). Germline CDR1 reads SGHTA; CDR2 reads FQGNSA. This CDR3 spans 12 amino acids. Trimming took off 2 bases at V and 15 bases at J, with 13 bases between the two ends. The complete variable domain, with remaining parts taken from reference TRBV7-2 and TRBJ1-4, reads GAGVSQSPSNKVTEKGKDVELRCDPISGHTALYWYRQSLGQGLEFLIYFQGNSAPDKSGLPSDRFSAERTGGSVSTLTIQRTQQEDSAVYLCASSLYTGTVFFGSGTQLSVL.

This chain connects TRBV6-6 to TRBJ1-5; D may be TRBD1 (5 bases). This CDR3 spans 12 amino acids. Germline V lookup: CDR1 MNHNY, CDR2 SVGAGI (reference sequence). Trimming took 6 bases from V and 4 from J, leaving 7 bases between them. CDR3 residues: CASSNRNQPQHF. Written as DNA, the CDR3 is TGTGCCAGCAGCAACAGGAATCAGCCCCAGCATTTT.

This clone appeared a single time. The J gene is TRBJ1-2, the V gene TRBV6-6; 9 nucleotides agree with TRBD1. Germline CDR1 MNHNY, CDR2 SVGAGI (reference sequence). The V gene end was trimmed by 4 bases and the J gene end by 2 bases; junction bases not matched to a gene: 2. The CDR3 loop spans 14 amino acids. CDR3 sequence (DNA): TGTGCCAGCAGTTCACAGGGGGCGAACTATGGCTACACCTTC. Its protein is CASSSQGANYGYTF.

The chain couples TRBV5-5 to TRBJ2-7, with 15 bases that match TRBD2. V dropped 4 bases and J dropped 0; count of bases not matched to a gene: 5. Germline CDR1 and CDR2: SGHKS and YYEKEE (reference sequence). The length of the CDR3 is 17 residues. The CDR3 is CASSGLAGGGSSYEQYF. As DNA, the CDR3 is TGTGCCAGCAGCGGACTAGCGGGAGGGGGGAGCTCCTACGAGCAGTACTTC.

V and J are TRBV2 and TRBJ1-5; the match to TRBD1 covers 10 bases. The CDR3 sequence is 13 residues long. J was trimmed by 4 bases and V by 10 bases; bases with no gene match: 4. Germline V CDR1 and CDR2: SNHLY, FYNNEI. CDR3 amino acids: CATGTGENQPQHF. CDR3 sequence (DNA): TGTGCCACCGGGACAGGGGAGAATCAGCCCCAGCATTTT.

In this sample, this clone turned up a few times. The gene calls are TRBV7-9 and TRBJ2-1; the D gene is possibly TRBD2 (5 bases). The CDR3 runs to 13 residues. Germline loops: CDR1 SEHNR, CDR2 FQNEAQ (reference sequence). Trimming stripped 3 bases from V and 10 bases from J, with 13 bases between. CDR3 bases: TGTGCCAGCAGCTTTCAACCGGAGGACGAGCAGTTCTTC. Amino acid sequence: CASSFQPEDEQFF.

This chain joins TRBV29-1 and TRBJ1-1; TRBD1 aligns across 9 bases. V dropped 6 bases and J dropped 10; count of bases not matched to a gene: 9. Per the germline V gene, CDR1 is SQVTM and CDR2 is ANQGSEA. The CDR3 runs to 12 residues. CDR3 region: CSVGGQGPGAFF. The CDR3 DNA is TGCAGCGTGGGGGGACAGGGCCCGGGAGCTTTCTTT.

Concerning this clone: The identical CDR3 is also encoded by other nucleotide sequences in the sample. The V and J genes are TRBV6-5 and TRBJ1-2; D might be TRBD1 (6 bases). Germline values: CDR1 MNHEY, CDR2 SVGAGI. The V end was cut by 2 bases, the J end by 4 bases, with 8 bases between. CDR3 length equals 13 residues. CDR3 amino acids: CASSYGGSYGYTF. The CDR3 coding sequence is TGTGCCAGCAGTTACGGGGGCAGCTATGGCTACACCTTC.